This TCR beta chain is drawn from a study of control samples from healthy donors and cancer patients. Trimming stripped 0 bases from V and 11 bases from J, with 7 bases between. This CDR3 is built from 11 residues. Looked up from germline, CDR1 is SGHVS and CDR2 is FQNEAQ. Produced via immunoSEQ multiplex PCR; TCRdb's table is partial and in-frame only. The table lists under 150,000 clones, around nine tenths of them singletons. The sample consisted of blood. The sequence was obtained from a man aged 40-55 years in good health. The chain couples TRBV7-8 to TRBJ1-1; D is perhaps TRBD1 (5 bases). The CDR3 sequence is CASSLAGEAFF. CDR3 nucleotide sequence: TGTGCCAGCAGCTTAGCGGGGGAGGCTTTCTTT.